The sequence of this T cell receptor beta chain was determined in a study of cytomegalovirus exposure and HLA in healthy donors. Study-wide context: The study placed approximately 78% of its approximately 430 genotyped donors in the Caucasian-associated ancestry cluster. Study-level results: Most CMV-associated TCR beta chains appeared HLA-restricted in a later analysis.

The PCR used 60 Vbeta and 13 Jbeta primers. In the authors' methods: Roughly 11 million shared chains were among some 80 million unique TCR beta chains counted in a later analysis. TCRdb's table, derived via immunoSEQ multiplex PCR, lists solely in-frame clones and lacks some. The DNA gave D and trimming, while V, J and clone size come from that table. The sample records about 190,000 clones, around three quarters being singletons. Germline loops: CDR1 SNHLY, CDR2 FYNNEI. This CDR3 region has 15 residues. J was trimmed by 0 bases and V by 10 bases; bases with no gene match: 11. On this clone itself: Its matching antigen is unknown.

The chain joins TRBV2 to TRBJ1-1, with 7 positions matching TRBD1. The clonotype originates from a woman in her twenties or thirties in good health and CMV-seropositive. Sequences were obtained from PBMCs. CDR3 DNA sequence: TGTGCCACAAACCGGGACAGCGGTATGAACACTGAAGCTTTCTTT. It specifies CATNRDSGMNTEAFF.